Below, one TCR beta chain is given with its context. Its specificity is not known. This sample stems from a study of cytomegalovirus exposure and HLA in healthy donors. Study outcomes and limitations: The likely explanation for a cluster of highly shared sequence variants was sequencing artifact. Later analysis showed most CMV-associated TCR beta chains appearing HLA-restricted.

Primers included in the PCR were 60 Vbeta and 13 Jbeta primers. Sequencing was performed with immunoSEQ multiplex PCR; in TCRdb, only in-frame clones are kept and a portion is missing. Its clone listing holds about 58,000 clones. The TCR comes from a young woman in good health and CMV-seronegative. The sequencing sample was made of PBMCs.

The CDR3 region has the DNA TGTGCCAGCAGTGAGGGGGGGGGCTTTCAGCCCCAGCATTTT. The encoded protein is CASSEGGGFQPQHF. The chain carries TRBV6-1 and TRBJ1-5, with D possibly being TRBD1 (6 bases). The CDR3 runs to 14 residues. V lost 3 bases to trimming and J lost 6 bases, with 12 bases between them. Germline CDR1 reads MNHNS; CDR2 reads SASEGT.